These 18 T cell receptor beta chains were all obtained from the same sample, sequenced in a study of immune evolution from preneoplasia to lung adenocarcinoma. Some clones are missing from TCRdb's copy, which holds only in-frame ones; the method was immunoSEQ multiplex PCR. In the table there are around 7,000 clones, 79% of which are singletons. Sequencing was done on a sample of FFPE minimally invasive lung adenocarcinoma tissue. The receptors derive from a person aged 65-85 years with lung adenocarcinoma.

The chain is built from TRBV11-2 and TRBJ1-3; TRBD1 might be the D (5 bases). This CDR3 contains 14 residues. The V and J ends lost 6 bases and 0 bases respectively, with 9 bases between them. Germline V gene sequence: CDR1 SGHAT, CDR2 FQNNGV. CDR3 DNA sequence: TGTGCCAGCAGGTTGACAGTCTCTGGAAACACCATATATTTT. This sequence encodes CASRLTVSGNTIYF.

The chain combines TRBV9 with TRBJ1-5; tentatively, D is TRBD1 (5 bases). Germline CDR1 and CDR2: SGDLS and YYNGEE. The CDR3 spans 15 residues. Between the trimmed V and J ends, which lost 4 bases and 3 bases, there was a span of 14 bases. CDR3 region: CASSPGATDNQPQHF. The CDR3 DNA reads TGTGCCAGCAGCCCTGGAGCGACAGACAATCAGCCCCAGCATTTT.

The chain carries TRBV5-1 and TRBJ2-2; a weak D match, TRBD2 (7 bases). The CDR3 runs 17 residues. CDR1 and CDR2 from the germline V gene are SGHRS and YFSETQ. Trimming removed 3 bases from V and 0 bases from J, with 15 bases in between. CDR3 in amino acids: CASSSRAGAANTGELFF. CDR3 DNA sequence: TGCGCCAGCAGCTCCCGTGCGGGGGCTGCGAACACCGGGGAGCTGTTTTTT.

The chain uses TRBV5-6 and TRBJ2-1; D not resolved. CDR3 length: 14 residues. Per germline, CDR1 SGHDT and CDR2 YYEEEE. Trimming cost V 4 bases and J 5 bases, with 13 bases left between them. CDR3 sequence: CASSPGRTDNEQFF. CDR3 nucleotides: TGTGCCAGCAGCCCGGGTAGGACGGACAATGAGCAGTTCTTC.

The chain recombines TRBV7-9 with TRBJ1-2; D not certain. V was clipped by 1 base and J by 8 bases, with 11 bases between them. CDR3 length equals 13 residues. Per germline, CDR1 SEHNR and CDR2 FQNEAQ (reference sequence). Here the CDR3 reads CASSLDRVGGYTF. The CDR3 DNA sequence: TGTGCCAGCAGCTTAGACCGTGTGGGGGGCTACACCTTC.

The chain combines TRBV5-3 with TRBJ2-1; D uncertain. TRBV5-3 is identified as an open reading frame with a role that is uncertain. The CDR3 is 15 residues long. Trimming cost V 3 bases and J 3 bases, with 13 bases left between them. The CDR3 nucleotides read TGTGCCAGAAGCTCGGCGTCCTTCTACTACAATGAGCAGTTCTTC. It yields the protein CARSSASFYYNEQFF.

This clone has only a few counts. The chain uses TRBV7-9 and TRBJ1-2, with D hard to call. The CDR3 sequence is 14 residues long. V lost 5 bases, J lost 5 bases, and 15 bases lay in between. The germline CDR1 and CDR2 sequences are SEHNR and FQNEAQ (reference sequence). The CDR3 region is CASSPRWIKYGYTF. The CDR3 bases are TGTGCCAGCAGCCCCCGATGGATCAAATATGGCTACACCTTC.

The V and J genes are TRBV7-2 and TRBJ2-7, with 12 bases identical to TRBD2. The CDR3 consists of 15 residues. The trim removed 5 bases at V and 2 bases at J, leaving 4 bases unmatched. Germline V gene data show CDR1 as SGHTA and CDR2 as FQGNSA. CDR3 region: CASSQGLAGPYEQYF. DNA for the CDR3: TGTGCCAGCAGCCAAGGACTAGCGGGACCCTACGAGCAGTACTTC.

The chain couples TRBV9 to TRBJ2-5, with TRBD1 matching 9 bases. V shed 3 bases and J 4 bases; nucleotides not matched to a gene: 10. The CDR3 length is 16 residues. In germline, CDR1 is SGDLS, CDR2 YYNGEE. Here the CDR3 DNA reads TGTGCCAGCAGCGCTTCACAGGGGGCTAGTGGAGAGACCCAGTACTTC. It specifies CASSASQGASGETQYF.

This sequence joins TRBV9 and TRBJ2-3, with a tentative D call TRBD1 (7 bases). Between the trimmed V and J ends, which lost 3 bases and 4 bases, there was a span of 12 bases. The CDR3 contains 14 residues. Germline V gene sequence: CDR1 SGDLS, CDR2 YYNGEE. The CDR3 DNA reads TGTGCCAGCAGCGCCGGAGGGGGCCCAGATACGCAGTATTTT. It is translated as CASSAGGGPDTQYF.

This rearrangement joins TRBV7-3 to TRBJ1-5; 12 nucleotides line up with TRBD1. Germline lookup yields CDR1 SGHTA and CDR2 FQGTGA. With V trimmed by 1 base and J by 0 bases, 13 bases remained unmatched. The CDR3 runs 21 residues. The CDR3, as DNA: TGTGCCAGCAGCTTAATGATGTCCGGGGACAGGGGGCGGTATAGCAATCAGCCCCAGCATTTT. Encoded protein: CASSLMMSGDRGRYSNQPQHF. Drawing the rest from reference TRBV7-3 and TRBJ1-5, the complete variable domain is GAGVSQTPSNKVTEKGKYVELRCDPISGHTALYWYRQSLGQGPEFLIYFQGTGAADDSGLPNDRFFAVRPEGSVSTLKIQRTERGDSAVYLCASSLMMSGDRGRYSNQPQHFGDGTRLSIL.

The J gene is TRBJ1-1, the V gene TRBV6-6; D is undetermined. Germline CDR1 is MNHNY and CDR2 is SVGAGI (reference sequence). The CDR3 length is 14 residues. V was shortened by 7 bases and J by 0 bases, with 12 bases between the two germline ends. The DNA for the CDR3 is TGTGCCAGCACCCTGGTTGGCTTGAACACTGAAGCTTTCTTT. It codes for CASTLVGLNTEAFF.

This chain connects TRBV5-1 to TRBJ2-3, with D uncertain. CDR3 length equals 14 residues. V lost 5 bases to trimming and J lost 1 base, with 11 bases between them. CDR1 and CDR2 from the germline V gene are SGHRS and YFSETQ. The chain's CDR3 is CASRRALGTDTQYF. The CDR3 DNA reads as TGCGCCAGCAGAAGGGCGCTCGGCACAGATACGCAGTATTTT.

The chain links TRBV11-2 to TRBJ2-1; D gene uncertain. V was pared by 3 bases and J by 6 bases, with 6 bases between. Germline V gene lookup returns CDR1 SGHAT and CDR2 FQNNGV. CDR3 size: 12 residues. The CDR3 spells CASSFNANEQFF. As DNA, the CDR3 is TGTGCCAGCAGCTTCAACGCCAATGAGCAGTTCTTC.

The chain employs TRBV27 and TRBJ2-2, with D possibly TRBD2 on 7 matching bases. The CDR3 consists of 16 residues. The V gene lost 6 bases and the J gene lost 1 base, with 15 bases spanning the gap. The germline V gene encodes CDR1 MNHEY and CDR2 SMNVEV (reference sequence). The DNA for the CDR3 is TGTGCCAGCAGCCGGGCGGGGGCCTTGAACACCGGGGAGCTGTTTTTT. Translated, it gives CASSRAGALNTGELFF.

This clone appeared a single time. The chain combines TRBV28 with TRBJ2-3, with D perhaps given as TRBD1 or TRBD2 (5 bases each). Trimming removed 4 bases from V and 3 bases from J, with 14 bases in between. The CDR3 spans 15 residues. Germline values: CDR1 MDHEN, CDR2 SYDVKM. CDR3 sequence: CASSSPGPTTDTQYF. The CDR3 DNA is TGTGCCAGCAGTTCGCCGGGACCAACAACAGATACGCAGTATTTT. Variable domain in full (rest from reference TRBV28 and TRBJ2-3): DVKVTQSSRYLVKRTGEKVFLECVQDMDHENMFWYRQDPGLGLRLIYFSYDVKMKEKGDIPEGYSVSREKKERFSLILESASTNQTSMYLCASSSPGPTTDTQYFGPGTRLTVL.

The chain employs TRBV9 and TRBJ2-3; D gene ambiguous. The CDR3 loop spans 15 amino acids. Germline values: CDR1 SGDLS, CDR2 YYNGEE. The V gene lost 2 bases and the J gene lost 4 bases, with 14 bases spanning the gap. As DNA, the CDR3 is TGTGCCAGCAGCGTCACGGAATGGGCTGCAGATACGCAGTATTTT. This codes for CASSVTEWAADTQYF. The full variable domain, its missing parts supplied by reference TRBV9 and TRBJ2-3, is DSGVTQTPKHLITATGQRVTLRCSPRSGDLSVYWYQQSLDQGLQFLIQYYNGEERAKGNILERFSAQQFPDLHSELNLSSLELGDSALYFCASSVTEWAADTQYFGPGTRLTVL.

This clone was seen once. The chain joins TRBV29-1 to TRBJ2-7; D might be TRBD2 (6 bases). Germline V gives CDR1 SQVTM, CDR2 ANQGSEA. The length of the CDR3 is 17 residues. V gave up 4 bases and J gave up 0 bases, with 22 bases separating them. The chain's CDR3 is CSVVFFRGIASSYEQYF. The CDR3 bases are TGCAGCGTTGTTTTCTTTCGGGGGATCGCTAGCTCCTACGAGCAGTACTTC.